The clone carrying this T cell receptor beta chain was counted once. This sample was included in a study of cytotoxic CD8 clonotypes in ibrutinib-treated CLL. Overall study: The cohort had around 10 relapsed/refractory and around 14 treatment-naive patients, 17 to 18 IGHV unmutated.

The CDR3 covers 17 residues. The germline V and J ends were trimmed by 0 bases and 3 bases, with 17 bases remaining between them. Germline CDR1 is MGHDK and CDR2 is SYGVNS. Sequencing used immunoSEQ multiplex PCR; TCRdb keeps in-frame clones, though not all of them. In the table there are roughly 200,000 clones, about two thirds of which are singletons. Sequenced material: PBMCs, taken after 24 months of ibrutinib treatment. The sequence came from a human donor with chronic lymphocytic leukemia. This rearrangement joins TRBV25-1 to TRBJ1-1, with D possibly being TRBD1 (5 bases). CDR3 sequence reads: CASSEYGSYRGHTEAFF. CDR3 DNA: TGTGCCAGCAGTGAATACGGTTCGTATAGGGGCCACACTGAAGCTTTCTTT.